This is a list of T cell receptor beta chains from one sample in a study of T-cell reconstitution after alpha-beta-depleted transplantation in children. Each CDR3 protein gets one entry after TCRdb re-called the PCR reads with MiXCR. The top ten hold 30% to 35% of the sample, which has approximately 110,000 distinct CDR3 sequences, around a tenth seen once. Sequencing used PBMCs, obtained before TCRalphabeta/CD19-depleted stem cell transplant. All receptors derive from a boy aged 2 to 9 with acute lymphoblastic leukemia, due to receive a stem cell transplant. Each CDR3 is given with its conserved first and last residue. The order of the fields is J gene, V gene, CDR3 protein.

>TRBJ2-1|TRBV20-1
CSAFKGGNEQFF
>TRBJ1-5|TRBV30
CAWRGAANQPQHF
>TRBJ2-3|TRBV2
CASKPSGRRVDTQYF
>TRBJ2-7|TRBV5-1
CASSINGLTSYEQYF
>TRBJ1-1|TRBV28
CASSPPGQTMNTEAFF
>TRBJ2-1|TRBV20-1
CSARGPGSLYNEQFF
>TRBJ2-1|TRBV20-1
CSGTPSGAYNEQFF
>TRBJ2-7|TRBV14
CASSQAQGWAYF
>TRBJ2-7|TRBV4-1
CASSQREVRSSYEQYF
>TRBJ2-1|TRBV3-1
CASCQERTSGYNEQFF
>TRBJ2-5|TRBV6-5
CASSSGGRAGETQYF
>TRBJ2-4|TRBV7-2
CASSSRVRIGSKNIQYF
>TRBJ2-1|TRBV3-1
CASSQDPVSYNEQFF
>TRBJ1-1|TRBV9
CASSSTGGTNTEAFF
>TRBJ2-7|TRBV24-1
CATSDLGQGRYEQYF
>TRBJ2-1|TRBV3-1
CASSLSLSGPQGEQFF
>TRBJ1-4|TRBV5-1
CASSLGQGREKLFF
>TRBJ1-1|TRBV12-3/TRBV12-4
CASSLVVGQGDSAFF
>TRBJ2-2|TRBV7-9
CARSANTGELFF
>TRBJ2-1|TRBV12-3/TRBV12-4
CASSFVGRGEQFF
>TRBJ2-7|TRBV30
CAQWAGEDYEQYF
>TRBJ1-5|TRBV15
CATSRKGHSNQPQHF
>TRBJ2-3|TRBV5-6
CASSPDRRDTQYF
>TRBJ2-2|TRBV5-1
CASSFKGGDFANTGELFF
>TRBJ2-1|TRBV5-5
CASSLVLSGRYNNEQFF
>TRBJ2-3|TRBV4-2
CASSRVSSGSRADTQYF
>TRBJ2-1|TRBV3-1
CASSQERQGYGNEQFF
>TRBJ1-1|TRBV12-3/TRBV12-4
CASSLGQGWDTEAFF
>TRBJ2-3|TRBV12-3/TRBV12-4
CASSWRASGRADTQYF
>TRBJ2-3|TRBV6-5
CASSTTSGRITDTQYF
>TRBJ2-7|TRBV7-7
CASAQGALYEQYF
>TRBJ2-7|TRBV29-1
CSVVGRDRTYEQYF
>TRBJ2-1|TRBV12-3/TRBV12-4
CASRVTSGRRNEQFF
>TRBJ1-1|TRBV18
CASSQTVQGDTEAFF
>TRBJ2-5|TRBV12-3/TRBV12-4
CASTRTSGRLYF
>TRBJ1-1|TRBV10-2
CASSDVAEAFF
>TRBJ2-5|TRBV6-5
CASSYGYGTSGRGETQYF
>TRBJ2-1|TRBV5-1
CASSFKGRPLFF
>TRBJ1-1|TRBV4-1
CASSLSEGSTEAFF
>TRBJ1-1|TRBV12-3/TRBV12-4
CASSFTRVGEAFF
>TRBJ2-5|TRBV5-1
CASSDQAGPGETQYF
>TRBJ2-5|TRBV7-9
CASSLEGQTFQETQYF
>TRBJ1-2|TRBV7-2
CASSNSNYGYTF
>TRBJ2-1|TRBV20-1
CRASSGDREQFF
>TRBJ2-1|TRBV28
CASSSGTSEYNEQFF
>TRBJ1-5|TRBV7-8
CASSLRIRGVGNQPQHF
>TRBJ1-2|TRBV5-6
CASSLTGANYGYTF
>TRBJ2-2|TRBV5-1
CASSPGGVNTGELFF
>TRBJ1-2|TRBV5-1
CASSLKGQSYGYTF
>TRBJ2-1|TRBV7-3
CASSLGPRSYNEQFF
>TRBJ2-7|TRBV6-1
CASSEARGIVKNEQYF
>TRBJ2-7|TRBV11-1
CASSPPSRSGRGSYEQYF
>TRBJ1-5|TRBV28
CASSSPSTGQGGGRNQPQHF
>TRBJ1-1|TRBV6-6
CASSYASGEAFF